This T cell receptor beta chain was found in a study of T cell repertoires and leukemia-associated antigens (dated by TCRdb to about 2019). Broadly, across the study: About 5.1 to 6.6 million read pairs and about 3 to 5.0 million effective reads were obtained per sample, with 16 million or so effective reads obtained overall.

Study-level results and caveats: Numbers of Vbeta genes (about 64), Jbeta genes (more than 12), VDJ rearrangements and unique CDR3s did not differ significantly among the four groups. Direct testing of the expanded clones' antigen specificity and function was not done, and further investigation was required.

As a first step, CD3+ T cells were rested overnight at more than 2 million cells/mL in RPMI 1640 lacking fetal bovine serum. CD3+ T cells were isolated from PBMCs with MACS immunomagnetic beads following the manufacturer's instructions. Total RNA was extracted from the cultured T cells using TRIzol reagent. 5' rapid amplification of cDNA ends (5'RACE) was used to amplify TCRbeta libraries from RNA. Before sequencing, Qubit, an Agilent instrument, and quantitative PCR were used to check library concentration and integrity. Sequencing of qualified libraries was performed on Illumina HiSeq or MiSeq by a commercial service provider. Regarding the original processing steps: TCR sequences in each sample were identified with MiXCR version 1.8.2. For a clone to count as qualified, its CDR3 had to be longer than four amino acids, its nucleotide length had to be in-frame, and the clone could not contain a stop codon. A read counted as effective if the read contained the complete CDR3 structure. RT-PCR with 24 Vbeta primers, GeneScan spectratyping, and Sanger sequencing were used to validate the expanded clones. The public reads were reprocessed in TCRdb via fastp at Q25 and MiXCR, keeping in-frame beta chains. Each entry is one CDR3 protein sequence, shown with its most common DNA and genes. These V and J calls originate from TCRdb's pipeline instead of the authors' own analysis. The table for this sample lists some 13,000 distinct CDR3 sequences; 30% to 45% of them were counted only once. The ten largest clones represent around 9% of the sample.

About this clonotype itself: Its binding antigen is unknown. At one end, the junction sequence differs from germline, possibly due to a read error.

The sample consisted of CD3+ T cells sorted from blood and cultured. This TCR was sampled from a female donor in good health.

The sequenced DNA is TGTGGCACCAGCAATACAGGGTTGATTGACAATGAGCAGTTCTTC. This translates into CGTSNTGLIDNEQFF. The chain is encoded by TRBV24-1 joined to TRBJ2-1, with TRBD1 perhaps the D gene, on 6 matching bases. CDR1 KGHDR and CDR2 SFDVKD are derived from the germline V gene. The CDR3 numbers 15 residues from cysteine through phenylalanine. Only the CDR3 region is kept as DNA, spanning 45 bases read in frame from base 1.